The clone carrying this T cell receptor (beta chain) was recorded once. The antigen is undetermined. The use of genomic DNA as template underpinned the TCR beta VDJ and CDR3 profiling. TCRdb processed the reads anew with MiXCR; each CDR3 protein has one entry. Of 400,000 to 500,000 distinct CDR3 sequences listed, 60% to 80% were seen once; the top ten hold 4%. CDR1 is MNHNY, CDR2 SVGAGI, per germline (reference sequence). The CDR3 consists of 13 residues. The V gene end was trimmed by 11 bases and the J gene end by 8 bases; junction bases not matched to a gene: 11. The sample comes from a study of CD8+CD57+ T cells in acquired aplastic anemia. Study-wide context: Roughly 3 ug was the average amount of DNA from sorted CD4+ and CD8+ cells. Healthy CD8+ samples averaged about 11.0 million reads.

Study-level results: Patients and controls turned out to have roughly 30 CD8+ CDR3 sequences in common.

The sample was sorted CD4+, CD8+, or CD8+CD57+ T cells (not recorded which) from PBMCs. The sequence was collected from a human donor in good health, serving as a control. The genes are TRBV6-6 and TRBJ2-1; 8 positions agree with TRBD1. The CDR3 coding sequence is TGTGCCGGCACCCCGGACAGGGACGATGAGCAGTTCTTC. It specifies CAGTPDRDDEQFF.